This entry is about one TCR beta chain. The antigen is unknown. This record belongs to a study of shared clonotypes between healthy human individuals. Study at large: Three plates were used per donor for CD4 naive, three for CD4 memory, two for CD8 naive and one for CD8 memory. Study results and limitations: Read depth was anticipated to influence clonotype sharing among donors. Inspection by rarefaction showed sorted-subset sequencing to be incomplete despite large depth.

Some clones are missing from TCRdb's copy, which holds only in-frame ones; the method was immunoSEQ multiplex PCR. Here the sample spans around 550,000 clones, 85% to 95% being singletons. CD8 cells classed as naive were CD45RO-negative and positively selected for CCR7, excluding terminally differentiated effector memory CD45RA+ cells. The CDR3 is 17 residues long. Trimming cost V 5 bases and J 5 bases; bases outside gene matches: 14. The germline V gene encodes CDR1 SEHNR and CDR2 FQNEAQ (reference sequence). The sample consisted of naive CD8+ T cells sorted from blood. The TCR originated in a woman aged 25 to 45 in good health. V is TRBV7-9 and J is TRBJ2-1; 8 nucleotides align to TRBD2. DNA for the CDR3: TGTGCCAGCAGCCCCCCCGGGACTAGTATTCTCCACAATGAGCAGTTCTTC. Its protein is CASSPPGTSILHNEQFF.